This T cell receptor (beta chain) appears in the sequencing data of a study of blood T cell repertoires in COVID-19. On the study more broadly: From T cells, B-cell-depleted T cells, or PBMCs came the material, which was cDNA or gDNA.

TCRdb keeps only in-frame clones here, not all; method: immunoSEQ multiplex PCR. This table has tens of thousands of clones, about three quarters appearing once. CDR1 and CDR2 (germline): LGHNA, YSLEER. The ends were cut back, 1 base at V and 9 bases at J, with 18 bases in the middle. The CDR3 sequence is 15 residues long. The sequence was obtained from an older man with acute or convalescent COVID-19. This chain links TRBV4-3 with TRBJ2-5, with D perhaps TRBD2 (6 bases). Material for sequencing was peripheral blood. DNA of the CDR3: TGCGCCAGCAGCCAAGGTCATTTAGCGGAGATGGCCCAGTACTTC. It is translated as CASSQGHLAEMAQYF.